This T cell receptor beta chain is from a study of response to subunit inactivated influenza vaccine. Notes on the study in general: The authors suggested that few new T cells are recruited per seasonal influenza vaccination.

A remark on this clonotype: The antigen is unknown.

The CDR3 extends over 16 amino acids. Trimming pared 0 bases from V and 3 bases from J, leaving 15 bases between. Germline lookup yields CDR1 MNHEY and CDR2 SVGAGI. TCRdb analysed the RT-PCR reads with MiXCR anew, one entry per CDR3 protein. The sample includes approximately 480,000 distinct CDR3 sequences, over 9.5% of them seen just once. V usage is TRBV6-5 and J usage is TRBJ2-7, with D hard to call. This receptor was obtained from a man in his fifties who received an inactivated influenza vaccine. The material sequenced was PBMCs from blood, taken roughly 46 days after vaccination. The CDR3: CASSYSLGDTFYEQYF. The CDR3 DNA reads TGTGCCAGCAGTTACTCACTTGGGGATACCTTCTACGAGCAGTACTTC.